These 10 T cell receptor beta chains came from one sample sequenced in a study of T cells in Graves' hyperthyroidism and ophthalmopathy (dated by TCRdb to between 2018 and 2020). Library preparation employed multiplex PCR. The sequencer listed for this sample is Illumina HiSeq 2000. The TCR beta CDR3 regions were amplified from the RNA transcripts. A first-round RT-PCR of the TCR CDR3 used the HTBI primer set with the Qiagen OneStep RT-PCR kit. TCRdb reprocessing: public reads trimmed at Q25 with fastp, clones called with MiXCR, in-frame beta chains kept. One record per CDR3 amino acid sequence lists the most common genes and DNA. Recorded for this sample are about 280,000 distinct CDR3 sequences; 20% to 25% of them occurred a single time. The ten most abundant clones make up about 25% of the sample. Sample: blood. These receptors all stem from a man aged 35-49 years with Graves' hyperthyroidism that later progressed to Graves' ophthalmopathy.

This clonotype has at least ten counts. V and J are TRBV20-1 and TRBJ2-7, with TRBD1 matching 7 bases. Germline V gene data show CDR1 as DFQATT and CDR2 as SNEGSKA (reference sequence). This CDR3 has 14 residues. V was pared by 0 bases and J by 1 base, with 3 bases of the junction left unmatched. CDR3: CSARENRGSYEQYF. CDR3 bases: TGCAGTGCTAGAGAGAACAGGGGATCCTACGAGCAGTACTTC.

This clonotype was seen many times. The chain combines TRBV20-1 with TRBJ2-5, with D possibly being TRBD1 (5 bases). CDR3 length equals 11 residues. From germline, CDR1 is DFQATT and CDR2 SNEGSKA (reference sequence). V shed 4 bases and J shed 7 bases, with 10 bases lying between them. The CDR3 reads CSAKGSGTQYF. CDR3 DNA sequence: TGCAGTGCTAAGGGGTCAGGGACCCAGTACTTC.

This sequence joins TRBV30 and TRBJ2-5; 8 nucleotides align to TRBD1. From germline, CDR1 is GTSNPN and CDR2 SVGIG (reference sequence). The V and J ends lost 1 base and 9 bases, in that order; junction bases with no gene match: 10. This CDR3 has 14 amino acids. In nucleotides, the CDR3 is TGTGCCTGGAGTGCCGGACAGGGATTGGAGGCCCAGTACTTC. It translates to CAWSAGQGLEAQYF. Based on the CDR3 plus reference TRBV30 and TRBJ2-5, the full variable domain is SQTIHQWPATLVQPVGSPLSLECTVEGTSNPNLYWYRQAAGRGLQLLFYSVGIGQISSEVPQNLSASRPQDRQFILSSKKLLLSDSGFYLCAWSAGQGLEAQYFGPGTRLLVL.

This clonotype came up many times. A much larger clone is a single base away; this may be a read error. The genes are TRBV12-3 or TRBV12-4 and TRBJ2-5; D is unresolved. The germline V and J ends were trimmed by 6 bases and 6 bases, with 17 bases remaining between them. The length of the CDR3 is 14 residues. CDR3 nucleotide sequence: TGTGCCAGCAGGGACCTTCCAGTGGAACAGACCCAGTACTTC. Translating gives CASRDLPVEQTQYF.

This clonotype has ten or more counts. This chain connects TRBV20-1 to TRBJ1-1; D is ambiguous. Germline V gives CDR1 DFQATT, CDR2 SNEGSKA (reference sequence). V was pared by 4 bases and J by 8 bases, with 17 bases between. The CDR3 runs to 13 residues. The CDR3 DNA sequence: TGCAGTGCTACCCCAGTAACGGCAGGAGAAGCTTTCTTT. As protein: CSATPVTAGEAFF.

The table lists this clonotype with many counts. J is TRBJ1-2 and V is TRBV28; no firm D call. The germline gives CDR1 MDHEN, CDR2 SYDVKM. The CDR3 length is 14 residues. Trimming cost V 1 base and J 3 bases, with 9 bases left between them. CDR3 DNA sequence: TGTGCCAGCAGTTTATATAACAGATACTATGGCTACACCTTC. Encoded protein: CASSLYNRYYGYTF.

The sample holds many counts of this clonotype. The rearrangement joins TRBV12-3 or TRBV12-4 to TRBJ1-3, with D perhaps matching TRBD1 (6 bases). The V end lost 5 bases, the J end lost 1 base, and 12 bases lay between the germline ends. The CDR3 sequence is 15 residues long. In nucleotides, the CDR3 is TGTGCCAGCAGTGGTACAGGGACATCTGGAAACACCATATATTTT. It encodes CASSGTGTSGNTIYF.

This clonotype was observed at least ten times. The chain carries TRBV12-3 or TRBV12-4 and TRBJ2-2; D gene unclear. Trimming cost V 7 bases and J 1 base, with 10 bases left between them. The CDR3 is 14 amino acids. The CDR3 loop reads CASTKTRNTGELFF. The CDR3, as DNA: TGTGCCAGCACCAAAACTCGGAACACCGGGGAGCTGTTTTTT.

In this sample, this clonotype turned up many times. The V gene is TRBV24-1, the J gene TRBJ1-1; D not resolved. Germline lookup yields CDR1 KGHDR and CDR2 SFDVKD. CDR3 length equals 13 residues. V lost 5 bases to trimming and J lost 0 bases, with 6 bases between them. CDR3 sequence (DNA): TGTGCCACCAGTGCCGGTATGAACACTGAAGCTTTCTTT. This gives the protein CATSAGMNTEAFF.

The V and J genes are TRBV2 and TRBJ1-2; 9 bases match TRBD1. CDR3 length: 14 amino acids. The V gene's germline CDR1 is SNHLY and CDR2 FYNNEI. V lost 2 bases and J lost 4; bases outside the gene matches: 2. The DNA of the CDR3 is TGTGCCAGCAGTGAATTGGACAGGGGCTATGGCTACACCTTC. Translation gives CASSELDRGYGYTF.